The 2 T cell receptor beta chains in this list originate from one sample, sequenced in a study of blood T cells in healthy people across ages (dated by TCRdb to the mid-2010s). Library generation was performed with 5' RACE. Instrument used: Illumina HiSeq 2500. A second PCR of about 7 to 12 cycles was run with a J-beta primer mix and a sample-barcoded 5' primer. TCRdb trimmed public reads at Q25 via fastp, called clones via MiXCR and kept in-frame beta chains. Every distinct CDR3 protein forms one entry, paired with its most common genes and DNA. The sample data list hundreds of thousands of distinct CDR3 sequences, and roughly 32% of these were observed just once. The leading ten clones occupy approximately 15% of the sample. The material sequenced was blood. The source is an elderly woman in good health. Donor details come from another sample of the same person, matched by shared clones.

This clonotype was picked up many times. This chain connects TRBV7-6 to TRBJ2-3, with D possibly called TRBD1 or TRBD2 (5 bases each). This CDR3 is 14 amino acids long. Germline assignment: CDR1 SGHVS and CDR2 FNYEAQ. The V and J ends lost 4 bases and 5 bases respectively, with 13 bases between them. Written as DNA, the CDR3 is TGTGCCAGCAGCTCCGGGACCCCCGGAGATACGCAGTATTTT. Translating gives CASSSGTPGDTQYF. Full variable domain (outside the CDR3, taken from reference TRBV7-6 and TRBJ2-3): GAGVSQSPRYKVTKRGQDVALRCDPISGHVSLYWYRQALGQGPEFLTYFNYEAQQDKSGLPNDRFSAERPEGSISTLTIQRTEQRDSAMYRCASSSGTPGDTQYFGPGTRLTVL.

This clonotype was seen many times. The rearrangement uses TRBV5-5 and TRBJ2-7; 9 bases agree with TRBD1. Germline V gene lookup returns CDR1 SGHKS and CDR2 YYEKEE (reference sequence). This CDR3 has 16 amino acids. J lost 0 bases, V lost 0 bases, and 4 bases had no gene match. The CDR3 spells CASSLGVTGGSYEQYF. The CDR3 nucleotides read TGTGCCAGCAGCTTGGGGGTGACAGGGGGCTCCTACGAGCAGTACTTC.